What follows describes a single T cell receptor (beta chain). Original data processing: Quantification of nucleated cells was approximated via reference gene primer amplification. Using immunoSEQ multiplex PCR, the repertoire was profiled, and TCRdb retains in-frame clones only, with some absent. Clonal size and the V and J genes are those of that table, whereas D and trimming came from the DNA. The sample consists of about 140,000 clones, around 80% of them appearing once. The data were taken from a study of blood T cell repertoires in COVID-19. Study as a whole: The United States, Italy and Spain supplied acute and convalescent COVID-19 samples. PBMCs, B-cell-depleted T cells, or T cells were the source of the cDNA or gDNA that made up the material.

Unmatched junction bases numbered 6, after V lost 8 bases and J lost 6 bases. Germline V gene data show CDR1 as SEHNR and CDR2 as FQNEAQ (reference sequence). This CDR3 has 13 residues. The sequenced sample consisted of peripheral blood. This chain uses TRBV7-9 with TRBJ1-4, with 7 positions matching TRBD1. The TCR sequence derives from a woman aged 60-70 years with acute or convalescent COVID-19. The CDR3 protein is CASRSGTDEKLFF. CDR3 in DNA: TGTGCCAGCCGTTCCGGGACAGATGAAAAACTGTTTTTT.